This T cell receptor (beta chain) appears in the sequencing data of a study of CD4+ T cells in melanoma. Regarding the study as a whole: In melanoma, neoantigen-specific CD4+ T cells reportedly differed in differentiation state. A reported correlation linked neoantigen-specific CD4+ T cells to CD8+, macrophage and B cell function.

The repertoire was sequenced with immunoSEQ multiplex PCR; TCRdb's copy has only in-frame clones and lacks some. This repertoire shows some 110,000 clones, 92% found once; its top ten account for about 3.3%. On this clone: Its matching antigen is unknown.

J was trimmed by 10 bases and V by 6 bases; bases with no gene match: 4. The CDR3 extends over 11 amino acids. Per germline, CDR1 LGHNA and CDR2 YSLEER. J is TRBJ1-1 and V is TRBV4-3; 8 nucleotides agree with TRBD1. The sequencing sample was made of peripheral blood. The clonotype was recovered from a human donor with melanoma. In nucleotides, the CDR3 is TGCGCCAGCAGTACAGGGGGAGCAGCTTTCTTT. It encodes CASSTGGAAFF.